This TCR beta chain was captured in a study of regulatory T cells in long-lasting Graves disease. Time point reported: newly diagnosed GD, antithyroid drugs for less than 3 months. The TCR library was made from RNA extracted from PBMCs. There are many counts of this clonotype. CDR3-region Arm-PCR and iRepertoire HTBI primers produced the TCR beta libraries. From the multiplex PCR reads, TCRdb called clonotypes with MiXCR, one entry per CDR3 protein. The repertoire holds approximately 400,000 distinct CDR3 sequences, with approximately 12% as singletons. The V and J ends lost 5 bases and 3 bases respectively, with 19 bases between them. The CDR3 has 15 residues. Germline V gene lookup returns CDR1 GTSNPN and CDR2 SVGIG (reference sequence). These data were also reused for a study on T cells in Graves' hyperthyroidism and ophthalmopathy.

The chain links TRBV30 to TRBJ1-2; no definite D call. The source was peripheral blood mononuclear cells (PBMCs), collected at new diagnosis, from a patient treated with antithyroid drugs. The receptor's source is a woman aged 18-29 years with Graves disease. CDR3 nucleotides: TGTGCCTGGTTAGCCCGACTCGGGATTCACTATGGCTACACCTTC. Amino acids: CAWLARLGIHYGYTF.